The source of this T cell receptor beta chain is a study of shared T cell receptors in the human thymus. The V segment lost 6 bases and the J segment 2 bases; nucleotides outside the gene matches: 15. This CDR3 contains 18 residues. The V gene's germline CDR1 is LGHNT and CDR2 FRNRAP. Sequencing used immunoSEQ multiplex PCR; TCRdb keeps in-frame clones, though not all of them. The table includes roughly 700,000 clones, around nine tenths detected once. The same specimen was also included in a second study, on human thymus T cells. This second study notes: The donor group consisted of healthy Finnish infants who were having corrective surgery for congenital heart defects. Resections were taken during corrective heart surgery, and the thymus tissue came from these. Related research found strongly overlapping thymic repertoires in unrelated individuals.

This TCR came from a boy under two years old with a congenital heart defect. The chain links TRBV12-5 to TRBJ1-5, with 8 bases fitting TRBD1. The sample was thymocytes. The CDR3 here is CASGRQGRGTGGNQPQHF. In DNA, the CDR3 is TGTGCTAGTGGGAGACAGGGAAGGGGGACAGGTGGCAATCAGCCCCAGCATTTT.